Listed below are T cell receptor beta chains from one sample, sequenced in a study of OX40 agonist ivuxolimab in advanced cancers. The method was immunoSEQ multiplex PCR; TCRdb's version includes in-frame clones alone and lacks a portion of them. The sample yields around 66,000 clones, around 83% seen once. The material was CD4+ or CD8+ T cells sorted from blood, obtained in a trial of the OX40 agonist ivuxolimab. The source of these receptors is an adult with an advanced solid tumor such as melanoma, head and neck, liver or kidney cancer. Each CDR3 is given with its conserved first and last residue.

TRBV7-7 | CASSLRLADTQYF
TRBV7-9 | CASSLGAGANTEAFF
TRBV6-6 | CASSSDRGGTEAFF
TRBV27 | CASSLGARTGQEQYF
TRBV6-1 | CASSRDNQPQHF
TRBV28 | CASSSPAPGQGSLGEQYF
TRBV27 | CASSSGLAGVHEQFF
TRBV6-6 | CASSRPTLDEQYF
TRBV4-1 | CASSHPGLNSGNTIYF
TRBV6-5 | CASSYRSQGYEQYF
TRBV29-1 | CSVHVNTEAFF
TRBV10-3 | CAIRTTGGYTGELFF
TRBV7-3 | CASSFLGGGPNEQFF
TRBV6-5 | CASSALAANTGELFF